This T cell receptor beta chain was sequenced for a study of early T cells in non-severe SARS-CoV-2 infection. Study-level information: The input, bulk RNA from unsorted whole blood, was sequenced, and chains were unpaired. Points from the study as a whole: Matches to VDJdb favored anti-spike CD8 responses and missed private and CD4 specificities.

Individual cDNA molecules each received unique molecular identifiers attached to them. TCRdb independently ran MiXCR on the 5' RACE reads; one entry per CDR3 protein. The table has more than 65,000 distinct CDR3 sequences, roughly 13% seen once. Note on this clonotype: Antigen: not known.

Trimming removed 5 bases at V and 8 bases at J, with 12 bases between. CDR1 is MNHNY, CDR2 SVGAGI, per germline (reference sequence). The CDR3 length is 12 residues. This TCR was sampled from an adult who was a healthcare worker with PCR-confirmed SARS-CoV-2 infection or an uninfected control (not recorded which). J is TRBJ1-2 and V is TRBV6-6, with unresolved D. The sample comprised whole blood. The CDR3 region has the DNA TGTGCCAGCAGTCCCGACGGTTACGGCTACACCTTC. This sequence encodes CASSPDGYGYTF.